This entry describes one T cell receptor (beta chain). No antigen is known for it. Assay used: immunoSEQ multiplex PCR; TCRdb lists only in-frame clones, some missing. Altogether about 76,000 clones are present, around 84% being singletons, with the ten largest covering under 2%. The data are from a study of OX40 agonist ivuxolimab in advanced cancers. Background on the study: Participants, approximately 83% male, averaged approximately 56 years of age, ranging from roughly 23 to 80. Three individuals attained partial responses, comprising one hepatocellular carcinoma case and two cutaneous melanoma cases.

The CDR3 is 15 amino acids. The germline V gene has CDR1 SEHNR and CDR2 FQNEAQ (reference sequence). The J segment lost 8 bases and the V segment lost 5 bases, leaving 8 bases of the junction unmatched. Study observations and caveats: Among the least clonally expanded were partial responders at 0.1-3.0 mg/kg.

The input for sequencing was CD4+ or CD8+ T cells sorted from blood, taken in a trial of the OX40 agonist ivuxolimab. The TCR originated in an adult with an advanced solid tumor such as melanoma, head and neck, liver or kidney cancer. The V gene is TRBV7-9, the J gene TRBJ1-4; 10 bases match TRBD1. CDR3 sequence reads: CASSIRQGAREKLFF. In nucleotides, the CDR3 is TGTGCCAGCAGCATCAGACAGGGGGCAAGGGAAAAACTGTTTTTT.